Listed below are T cell receptor beta chains from one sample, sequenced in a study of T cells in Graves' hyperthyroidism and ophthalmopathy. One entry per CDR3 protein, called by TCRdb with MiXCR from the multiplex PCR reads. The sample records about 400,000 distinct CDR3 sequences, more than 13% being singletons. The material sequenced was blood. These receptors all stem from a woman aged 25 to 39 with Graves' hyperthyroidism. The CDR3 runs from the conserved cysteine through the conserved F or W. The D gene is left open where the match is weak. Clone sizes are given selectively: once, few, many, or a class where the clone is expanded.

d_call: .; j_call: TRBJ1-1; clone_size: many; v_call: TRBV3-1; cdr3_nt: TGTGCCAGCACCCTTCAGGGGTATAGTGAAGCTTTCTTT; cdr3_aa: CASTLQGYSEAFF
d_call: TRBD1; j_call: TRBJ2-2; clone_size: .; v_call: TRBV2; cdr3_nt: TGTGCCAGCAGGACAGGGGCCGACACCGGGGAGCTGTTTTTT; cdr3_aa: CASRTGADTGELFF
d_call: TRBD1; j_call: TRBJ1-2; clone_size: many; v_call: TRBV28; cdr3_nt: TGTGCCAGCAGTTTATCCGACAGGGTAGGCTATGGCTACACCTTC; cdr3_aa: CASSLSDRVGYGYTF
d_call: .; j_call: TRBJ1-5; clone_size: few; v_call: TRBV24-1; cdr3_nt: TGTGCCACTCAGGGGCGGATCAATCAGCCCCAGCATTTT; cdr3_aa: CATQGRINQPQHF
d_call: .; j_call: TRBJ2-1; clone_size: many; v_call: TRBV20-1; cdr3_nt: TGCAGTGCTAGAGGACCCCTGCTAACCTACAATGAGCAGTTCTTC; cdr3_aa: CSARGPLLTYNEQFF
d_call: .; j_call: TRBJ1-1; clone_size: few; v_call: TRBV18; cdr3_nt: TGTGCCAGCCCACTGGCCGAGGGGGGGTACACTGAAGCTTTCTTT; cdr3_aa: CASPLAEGGYTEAFF
d_call: .; j_call: TRBJ1-2; clone_size: few; v_call: TRBV29-1; cdr3_nt: TGCAGCGTTGATTCGGACAGACTCAACTATGGCTACACCTTC; cdr3_aa: CSVDSDRLNYGYTF
d_call: TRBD2; j_call: TRBJ2-1; clone_size: many; v_call: TRBV11-2; cdr3_nt: TGTGCCAGCAGCTTCGGGACTAGCGGGTACAATGAGCAGTTCTTC; cdr3_aa: CASSFGTSGYNEQFF
d_call: .; j_call: TRBJ2-7; clone_size: few; v_call: TRBV6-6; cdr3_nt: TGTGCCAGCAGTTACTCTTTTGCTAAACGAACCTACGAGCAGTACTTC; cdr3_aa: CASSYSFAKRTYEQYF
d_call: TRBD1; j_call: TRBJ2-3; clone_size: many; v_call: TRBV7-9; cdr3_nt: TGTGCCAGCAGCGGGTGGGACAGGGGCGCAGATACGCAGTATTTT; cdr3_aa: CASSGWDRGADTQYF
d_call: .; j_call: TRBJ2-3; clone_size: few; v_call: TRBV3-1; cdr3_nt: TGTGCCAGCAGCCAAGTTGGGACTGTCCTAGATACGCAGTATTTT; cdr3_aa: CASSQVGTVLDTQYF
d_call: .; j_call: TRBJ2-2; clone_size: many; v_call: TRBV18; cdr3_nt: TGTGCCAGCTCGGAACAGCCATATAACACCGGGGAGCTGTTTTTT; cdr3_aa: CASSEQPYNTGELFF
d_call: TRBD1; j_call: TRBJ2-1; clone_size: many; v_call: TRBV6-1; cdr3_nt: TGTGCCAGCAGTTTAACCGGGACAGGGGGCAATGAGCAGTTCTTC; cdr3_aa: CASSLTGTGGNEQFF
d_call: .; j_call: TRBJ1-1; clone_size: .; v_call: TRBV2; cdr3_nt: TGTGCCAGCAGGAGGACAGACAGTGAAGCTTTCTTT; cdr3_aa: CASRRTDSEAFF
d_call: .; j_call: TRBJ2-1; clone_size: many; v_call: TRBV28; cdr3_nt: TGTGCCAGCAGCTCCGAGTTCAAAGAGCAGTTCTTC; cdr3_aa: CASSSEFKEQFF
d_call: .; j_call: TRBJ1-1; clone_size: many; v_call: TRBV6-5; cdr3_nt: TGTGCCAGCAGTTACTCAGAGGGCGGCACTGAAGCTTTCTTT; cdr3_aa: CASSYSEGGTEAFF
d_call: TRBD1; j_call: TRBJ2-7; clone_size: many; v_call: TRBV27; cdr3_nt: TGTGCCAGCAGTTTAGGGACAGGCTACGAGCAGTACTTC; cdr3_aa: CASSLGTGYEQYF
d_call: .; j_call: TRBJ1-4; clone_size: few; v_call: TRBV15; cdr3_nt: TGTGCCACCAGCAGAGGGGGGAATGAAAAACTGTTTTTT; cdr3_aa: CATSRGGNEKLFF
d_call: .; j_call: TRBJ1-1; clone_size: few; v_call: TRBV5-6; cdr3_nt: TGTGCCAGCAGCTTGTTCTCAGGCACCGACACTGAAGCTTTCTTT; cdr3_aa: CASSLFSGTDTEAFF
d_call: .; j_call: TRBJ2-7; clone_size: few; v_call: TRBV7-9; cdr3_nt: TGTGCCAGCAGCTTAAGGAGGGGGCCCAGTGACTACGAGCAGTACTTC; cdr3_aa: CASSLRRGPSDYEQYF
d_call: .; j_call: TRBJ1-1; clone_size: .; v_call: TRBV18; cdr3_nt: TGTGCCAGCTCACCCGTTGCAGGATACTACACTGAAGCTTTCTTT; cdr3_aa: CASSPVAGYYTEAFF
d_call: TRBD2; j_call: TRBJ2-5; clone_size: few; v_call: TRBV29-1; cdr3_nt: TGCAGCGTGCTGGGACTAGCGGGAGGAGAGACCCAGTACTTC; cdr3_aa: CSVLGLAGGETQYF
d_call: TRBD1; j_call: TRBJ2-5; clone_size: many; v_call: TRBV28; cdr3_nt: TGTGCCAGCAGGACAGGGGGCGGAGAGACCCAGTACTTC; cdr3_aa: CASRTGGGETQYF
d_call: .; j_call: TRBJ1-2; clone_size: .; v_call: TRBV5-1; cdr3_nt: TGCGCCAGCAGCTTGACAAGTCCCGGCGCTGGCTACACCTTC; cdr3_aa: CASSLTSPGAGYTF
d_call: .; j_call: TRBJ1-2; clone_size: once; v_call: TRBV18; cdr3_nt: TGTGCCAGCTCAGAATCGCTTACGGGAACGACAAACTATGGCTACACCTTC; cdr3_aa: CASSESLTGTTNYGYTF
d_call: .; j_call: TRBJ2-5; clone_size: few; v_call: TRBV7-3; cdr3_nt: TGTGCCAGCAGCCGGTCCTGGGGGGAGACCCAGTACTTC; cdr3_aa: CASSRSWGETQYF
d_call: .; j_call: TRBJ2-7; clone_size: .; v_call: TRBV28; cdr3_nt: TGTGCCAGCAGTTCTGGGGGAACCTACTACGAGCAGTACTTC; cdr3_aa: CASSSGGTYYEQYF
d_call: .; j_call: TRBJ1-1; clone_size: few; v_call: TRBV2; cdr3_nt: TGTGCCAGCAGTATGGACGCGAACACTGAAGCTTTCTTT; cdr3_aa: CASSMDANTEAFF
d_call: TRBD2; j_call: TRBJ2-5; clone_size: .; v_call: TRBV11-2; cdr3_nt: TGTGCCAGCATTTCCCGCCCGACTAGCGGGGAGAGGGAGACCCAGTACTTC; cdr3_aa: CASISRPTSGERETQYF
d_call: .; j_call: TRBJ2-3; clone_size: many; v_call: TRBV18; cdr3_nt: TGTGCCAGCTCCAAAAACGATGGAGATACGCAGTATTTT; cdr3_aa: CASSKNDGDTQYF
d_call: .; j_call: TRBJ2-7; clone_size: many; v_call: TRBV9; cdr3_nt: TGTGCCAGCAGCCTCCTCCAAACCGACGAGCAGTACTTC; cdr3_aa: CASSLLQTDEQYF
d_call: .; j_call: TRBJ2-5; clone_size: many; v_call: TRBV6-6; cdr3_nt: TGTGCCAGCAGTTACCCGAATGTGGGAGAAGAGACCCAGTACTTC; cdr3_aa: CASSYPNVGEETQYF
d_call: .; j_call: TRBJ1-1; clone_size: many; v_call: TRBV11-2; cdr3_nt: TGTGCCAGCAGCTTAGATAAGGACACTGAAGCTTTCTTT; cdr3_aa: CASSLDKDTEAFF
d_call: TRBD1; j_call: TRBJ2-7; clone_size: .; v_call: TRBV14; cdr3_nt: TGTGCCAGCACCCGGACAGGGCCGACCTACGAGCAGTACTTC; cdr3_aa: CASTRTGPTYEQYF
d_call: .; j_call: TRBJ2-7; clone_size: .; v_call: TRBV20-1; cdr3_nt: TGCAGTGCTAGAACCCTAGCGAGCTCCTACGAGCAGTACTTC; cdr3_aa: CSARTLASSYEQYF